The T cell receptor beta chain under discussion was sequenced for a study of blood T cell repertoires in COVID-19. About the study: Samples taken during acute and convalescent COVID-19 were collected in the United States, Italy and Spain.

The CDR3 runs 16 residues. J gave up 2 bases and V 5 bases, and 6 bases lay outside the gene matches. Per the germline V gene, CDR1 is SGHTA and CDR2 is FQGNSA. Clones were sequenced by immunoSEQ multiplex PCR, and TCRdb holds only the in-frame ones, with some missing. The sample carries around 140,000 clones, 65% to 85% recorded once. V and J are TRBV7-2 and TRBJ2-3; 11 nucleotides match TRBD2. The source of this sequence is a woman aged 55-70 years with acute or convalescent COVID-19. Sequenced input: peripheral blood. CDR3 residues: CASSQLAGVATDTQYF. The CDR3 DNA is TGTGCCAGCAGCCAACTAGCGGGAGTTGCCACAGATACGCAGTATTTT. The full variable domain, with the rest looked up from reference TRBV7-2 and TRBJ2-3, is GAGVSQSPSNKVTEKGKDVELRCDPISGHTALYWYRQSLGQGLEFLIYFQGNSAPDKSGLPSDRFSAERTGGSVSTLTIQRTQQEDSAVYLCASSQLAGVATDTQYFGPGTRLTVL.